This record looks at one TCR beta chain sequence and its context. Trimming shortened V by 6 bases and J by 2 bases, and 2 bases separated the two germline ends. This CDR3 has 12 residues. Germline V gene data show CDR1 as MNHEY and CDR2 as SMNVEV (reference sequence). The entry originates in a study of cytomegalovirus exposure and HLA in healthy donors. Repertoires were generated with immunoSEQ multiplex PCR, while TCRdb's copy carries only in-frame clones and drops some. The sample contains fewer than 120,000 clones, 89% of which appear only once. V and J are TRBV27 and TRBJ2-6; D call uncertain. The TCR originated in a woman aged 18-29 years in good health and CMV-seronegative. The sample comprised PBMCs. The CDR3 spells CASSTGANVLTF. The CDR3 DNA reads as TGTGCCAGCAGCACTGGGGCCAACGTCCTGACTTTC.